This entry lists 18 T cell receptor beta chains sequenced from one sample in a study of T cells after yellow fever vaccination. TCRdb reprocessed the 5' RACE reads with MiXCR, giving one entry per CDR3 protein. The profile shows about 300,000 distinct CDR3 sequences, around 3.9% of them singletons. The sample consisted of PBMCs, taken 5 days after the yellow fever booster vaccination. These receptors all stem from a young man who received the YFV17D yellow fever vaccine.

The gene calls are TRBV7-2 and TRBJ2-3, with D tentatively TRBD1 (6 bases). V gave up 3 bases and J gave up 4 bases, with 14 bases separating them. CDR1 and CDR2 (germline): SGHTA, FQGNSA. The CDR3 spans 15 residues. This CDR3 reads CASSLSGDGADTQYF. The CDR3 DNA reads TGTGCCAGCAGCTTGTCAGGGGACGGGGCAGATACGCAGTATTTT.

V is TRBV5-1 and J is TRBJ2-3, with a weak D call TRBD2 (6 bases). The germline V gene has CDR1 SGHRS and CDR2 YFSETQ. V was cut by 4 bases and J by 0 bases, with 21 bases left in between. The CDR3 extends over 18 amino acids. This chain's CDR3 is CASSVAATVILSTDTQYF. The CDR3 DNA reads TGCGCCAGCAGCGTAGCGGCGACAGTAATCCTTAGCACAGATACGCAGTATTTT.

This rearrangement joins TRBV20-1 to TRBJ2-5; TRBD2 agrees at 8 bases. Trimming took 3 bases from V and 5 from J; bases not matched to a gene: 8. Germline-derived CDR1 and CDR2 are DFQATT and SNEGSKA (reference sequence). This CDR3 contains 14 residues. The CDR3 reads CSARHAGGGETQYF. The CDR3, as DNA: TGCAGTGCTAGGCATGCGGGAGGAGGGGAGACCCAGTACTTC.

A few counts support this clonotype. The chain recombines TRBV9 with TRBJ2-5, with TRBD1 matching over 8 bases. The CDR3 contains 14 residues. The V gene end was trimmed by 3 bases and the J gene end by 5 bases; junction bases not matched to a gene: 6. Germline CDR1 reads SGDLS; CDR2 reads YYNGEE. Here the CDR3 DNA reads TGTGCCAGCAGCGACGGACAGGGTCGGGAGACCCAGTACTTC. Translated, it gives CASSDGQGRETQYF.

This clonotype was seen more than once but under ten times. The gene calls are TRBV19 and TRBJ1-4; 7 positions agree with TRBD1. This CDR3 comprises 16 residues. Germline assignment: CDR1 LNHDA and CDR2 SQIVND (reference sequence). V lost 5 bases, J lost 5 bases, and 11 bases stayed unmatched. CDR3 in DNA: TGTGCCAGTAGTCCCGGACAGGCCGAAACGAATGAAAAACTGTTTTTT. Translating it yields CASSPGQAETNEKLFF.

This clonotype was observed a few times. The V gene is TRBV5-4, the J gene TRBJ2-1; no definite D call. This CDR3 spans 13 amino acids. Between the trimmed V and J ends, which lost 6 bases and 0 bases, there was a span of 7 bases. CDR1 and CDR2 from the germline V gene are SGHNT and YYREEE (reference sequence). CDR3 protein: CASTVDSYNEQFF. The DNA of the CDR3 is TGTGCCAGCACTGTCGACTCCTACAATGAGCAGTTCTTC.

This CDR3 is CARVRGPSTDTQYF. CDR3 nucleotide sequence: TGTGCCAGGGTTCGGGGGCCCAGCACAGATACGCAGTATTTT. The chain joins TRBV5-6 to TRBJ2-3; D assignment may be TRBD1 or TRBD2 (6 bases each). V lost 8 bases and J lost 0, with 13 bases in between. The CDR3 consists of 14 residues. Germline V CDR1 and CDR2: SGHDT, YYEEEE.

This clonotype showed up many times. The chain uses TRBV7-6 and TRBJ1-2; the match to TRBD1 covers 8 bases. The CDR3 is 12 residues long. J was trimmed by 8 bases and V by 5 bases; bases with no gene match: 4. Germline CDR1 and CDR2: SGHVS and FNYEAQ. This CDR3 reads CASSLTGAGYTF. CDR3 bases: TGTGCCAGCAGCCTGACAGGGGCCGGCTACACCTTC.

The chain couples TRBV4-1 to TRBJ2-1, with D perhaps TRBD1 or TRBD2 (5 bases each). Germline values: CDR1 MGHRA, CDR2 YSYEKL. The V and J ends lost 4 bases and 0 bases respectively, with 10 bases between them. The CDR3 has 15 residues. The CDR3 sequence is CASSPRGSSYNEQFF. CDR3 bases: TGCGCCAGCAGCCCCCGGGGCAGCTCCTACAATGAGCAGTTCTTC.

This clonotype showed up just a few times. The chain uses TRBV6-5 and TRBJ2-1; TRBD2 matches 10 bases. CDR1 is MNHEY, CDR2 SVGAGI, per germline. V shed 2 bases and J 9 bases; nucleotides not matched to a gene: 7. The CDR3 covers 15 residues. CDR3 in amino acids: CASSYRAGGPGEQFF. CDR3 coding DNA: TGTGCCAGCAGTTACAGAGCGGGGGGGCCTGGTGAGCAGTTCTTC.

This clonotype has ten or more counts. The chain joins TRBV27 to TRBJ2-7, with 9 nucleotides matching TRBD1. The trim removed 5 bases at V and 6 bases at J, leaving 8 bases unmatched. This CDR3 contains 14 residues. Germline-derived CDR1 and CDR2 are MNHEY and SMNVEV (reference sequence). CDR3 nucleotides: TGTGCCAGCAGTCAGGGGACAGGGCATGGCGAGCAGTACGTC. Residues: CASSQGTGHGEQYV.

This clonotype was seen at least ten times. The gene calls are TRBV29-1 and TRBJ2-2; no firm D call. Trimming removed 2 bases at V and 5 bases at J, with 6 bases between. The CDR3 loop spans 12 amino acids. CDR1 is SQVTM, CDR2 ANQGSEA, per germline. CDR3 sequence reads: CSVETVTGELFF. In DNA form, the CDR3 reads TGCAGCGTTGAAACAGTGACCGGGGAGCTGTTTTTT.

The chain is built from TRBV7-2 and TRBJ1-1; the D is unclear. CDR1 is SGHTA, CDR2 FQGNSA, per germline. This CDR3 is 14 amino acids long. The V end lost 2 bases, the J end lost 0 bases, and 7 bases lay between the germline ends. CDR3 residues: CASSLYGMNTEAFF. For the CDR3, the DNA is TGTGCCAGCAGCTTATACGGGATGAACACTGAAGCTTTCTTT.

This clonotype was seen at least ten times. CDR3 in amino acids: CASSLAPGNSGNTIYF. In nucleotides, the CDR3 is TGTGCCAGCAGCTTAGCTCCCGGAAACTCTGGAAACACCATATATTTT. The gene calls are TRBV7-6 and TRBJ1-3; D is undetermined. In germline, CDR1 is SGHVS, CDR2 FNYEAQ. V shed 0 bases and J shed 0 bases, with 9 bases lying between them. This CDR3 has 16 residues.

The chain is built from TRBV5-4 and TRBJ2-2; TRBD1 matches 10 bases. The germline gives CDR1 SGHNT, CDR2 YYREEE (reference sequence). V dropped 5 bases and J dropped 6; count of bases not matched to a gene: 7. The CDR3 has 15 residues. The CDR3, as DNA: TGTGCCAGCAGGGCCGGGACAGGGGCCGCCGGGGAGCTGTTTTTT. Translating gives CASRAGTGAAGELFF.

This chain joins TRBV7-2 and TRBJ2-5; D not resolved. Germline-derived CDR1 and CDR2 are SGHTA and FQGNSA. CDR3 length equals 14 residues. With 5 bases removed from V and 5 bases from J, the gap between germline ends came to 15 bases. The CDR3 protein is CASSLGRARETQYF. The CDR3 bases are TGTGCCAGCAGCCTCGGCAGAGCACGGGAGACCCAGTACTTC.

The chain is built from TRBV6-6 and TRBJ2-6, with D possibly being TRBD1 or TRBD2 (6 bases each). Trimming removed 1 base at V and 7 bases at J, with 11 bases between. The CDR3 has 15 residues. Per germline, CDR1 MNHNY and CDR2 SVGAGI (reference sequence). CDR3 nucleotides: TGTGCCAGCAGTTACTTGGGGGGCAGAGCCAACGTCCTGACTTTC. It translates to CASSYLGGRANVLTF.

This clonotype was found many times. This chain connects TRBV5-1 to TRBJ1-1, with 7 bases identical to TRBD1. Germline CDR1 reads SGHRS; CDR2 reads YFSETQ. The CDR3 has 14 residues. V lost 2 bases, J lost 5 bases, and 6 bases stayed unmatched. Written as DNA, the CDR3 is TGCGCCAGCAGCTTAGGGGGCTTGGAGACTGAAGCTTTCTTT. Its protein product is CASSLGGLETEAFF.